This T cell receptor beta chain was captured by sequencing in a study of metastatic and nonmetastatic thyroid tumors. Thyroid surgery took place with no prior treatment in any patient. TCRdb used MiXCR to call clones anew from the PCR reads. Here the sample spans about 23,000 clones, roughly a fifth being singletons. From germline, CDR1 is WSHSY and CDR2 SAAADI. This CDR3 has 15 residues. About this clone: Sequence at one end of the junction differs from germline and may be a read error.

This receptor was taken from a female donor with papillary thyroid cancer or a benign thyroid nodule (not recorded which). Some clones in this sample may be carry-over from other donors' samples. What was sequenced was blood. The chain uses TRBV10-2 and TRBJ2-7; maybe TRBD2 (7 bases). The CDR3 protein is CPSNAGAPQTSKQYF. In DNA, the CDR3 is TGCCCCAGCAATGCAGGGGCACCGCAGACTAGCAAGCAGTACTTC.